Presented here are 4 T cell receptor beta chains from one specimen sequenced in a study of blood T cell repertoires in COVID-19. Assay used: immunoSEQ multiplex PCR; TCRdb lists only in-frame clones, some missing. The sample has approximately 200,000 clones, 86% seen once. Sequencing was performed on PBMCs or T cells enriched from blood (not recorded which). These TCRs come from a woman between 25 and 40 years old who had been exposed to COVID-19.

The chain is built from TRBV3-1 (or the pseudogene TRBV3-2) and TRBJ1-3; D might be TRBD1 (6 bases). CDR1 is LGHDT, CDR2 YNNKEL, per germline (reference sequence). The CDR3 is made up of 15 amino acids. The V end was cut by 4 bases, the J end by 5 bases, with 15 bases between. In nucleotides, the CDR3 is TGTGCCAGCAGCCCGTACCGCGACAGGAGAAACACCATATATTTT. Translated: CASSPYRDRRNTIYF.

V usage is TRBV5-1 and J usage is TRBJ2-1, with 13 positions matching TRBD2. V lost 0 bases and J lost 8; bases outside the gene matches: 8. This CDR3 has 17 amino acids. Per the germline V gene, CDR1 is SGHRS and CDR2 is YFSETQ. The CDR3 region has the DNA TGCGCCAGCAGCTTGGGGAAACTAGCGGGGGGGCATTATGAGCAGTTCTTC. It is translated as CASSLGKLAGGHYEQFF.

The V call is TRBV5-1, the J call TRBJ2-7; 9 bases map to TRBD1. Per the germline V gene, CDR1 is SGHRS and CDR2 is YFSETQ. This CDR3 comprises 15 residues. The V and J ends lost 4 bases and 2 bases, in that order; junction bases with no gene match: 7. In DNA form, the CDR3 reads TGCGCCAGCAGCGTGACGGGGACAGGGCCCTACGAGCAGTACTTC. Residues: CASSVTGTGPYEQYF.

J is TRBJ2-1 and V is TRBV9, with 9 bases that match TRBD1. V shed 3 bases and J 7 bases; nucleotides not matched to a gene: 17. From germline, CDR1 is SGDLS and CDR2 YYNGEE. CDR3 length: 18 residues. CDR3 sequence: CASSARRSGTGKSNEQFF. Written as DNA, the CDR3 is TGTGCCAGCAGCGCCAGACGATCCGGGACAGGGAAGAGTAATGAGCAGTTCTTC.